Presented here are 8 T cell receptor beta chains from one specimen sequenced in a study of blood T cell repertoires in COVID-19. The data were produced by immunoSEQ multiplex PCR, yet TCRdb's version contains in-frame clones alone and is incomplete. The data hold 200,000 to 250,000 clones, with 84% observed a single time. Material for sequencing was peripheral blood. These receptors all come from an elderly woman with active or convalescent COVID-19.

The V gene is TRBV6-5, the J gene TRBJ2-1, with 9 bases aligning to TRBD2. CDR1 and CDR2 (germline): MNHEY, SVGAGI. The CDR3 is 14 amino acids. V lost 6 bases to trimming and J lost 7 bases; unmatched junction nucleotides: 7. The chain's CDR3 is CASSGASGANEQFF. The CDR3 DNA is TGTGCCAGCAGCGGGGCTAGCGGGGCTAATGAGCAGTTCTTC.

The genes are TRBV18 and TRBJ1-5; no definite D call. Per the germline V gene, CDR1 is KGHSH and CDR2 is LQKENI. The V and J ends lost 2 bases and 0 bases respectively, with 5 bases between them. This CDR3 has 14 residues. The CDR3 nucleotides are TGTGCCAGCTCACCATCGGGTAGCAATCAGCCCCAGCATTTT. It codes for CASSPSGSNQPQHF.

This sequence joins TRBV11-2 and TRBJ2-7; 7 nucleotides match TRBD2. The V gene's germline CDR1 is SGHAT and CDR2 FQNNGV. The CDR3 sequence is 17 residues long. The junction had 8 bases not matched to a gene; V was cut back by 0 bases and J by 0 bases. The CDR3 DNA follows: TGTGCCAGCAGCTTAGAAGGGCGCGGGGGTGCCTCCTACGAGCAGTACTTC. The encoded protein is CASSLEGRGGASYEQYF. Together with reference TRBV11-2 and TRBJ2-7, the CDR3 gives the full variable domain: EAGVAQSPRYKIIEKRQSVAFWCNPISGHATLYWYQQILGQGPKLLIQFQNNGVVDDSQLPKDRFSAERLKGVDSTLKIQPAKLEDSAVYLCASSLEGRGGASYEQYFGPGTRLTVT.

The chain is built from TRBV7-6 and TRBJ2-3; unclear D gene. Looked up from germline, CDR1 is SGHVS and CDR2 is FNYEAQ. The CDR3 is made up of 11 amino acids. With 5 bases removed from V and 4 bases from J, the gap between germline ends came to 4 bases. DNA of the CDR3: TGTGCCAGCAGCCTCTCAGATACGCAGTATTTT. This codes for CASSLSDTQYF.

The rearrangement links TRBV11-3 to TRBJ2-1; D is ambiguous. The V gene lost 4 bases and the J gene lost 0 bases, with 10 bases spanning the gap. Germline CDR1 SGHNT, CDR2 YENEEA. The CDR3 extends over 15 amino acids. The CDR3 loop reads CASSSVRSSYNEQFF. Here the CDR3 DNA reads TGTGCCAGCAGCTCGGTTAGGAGCTCCTACAATGAGCAGTTCTTC.

The chain carries TRBV7-2 and TRBJ2-6, with D unclear. Germline V gene sequence: CDR1 SGHTA, CDR2 FQGNSA. This CDR3 has 14 residues. Trimming took off 0 bases at V and 4 bases at J, with 4 bases between the two ends. Here the CDR3 DNA reads TGTGCCAGCAGCTTAGCGTCGGGGGCCAACGTCCTGACTTTC. Encoded protein: CASSLASGANVLTF. The variable domain in full, with the rest retrieved from reference TRBV7-2 and TRBJ2-6, is GAGVSQSPSNKVTEKGKDVELRCDPISGHTALYWYRQSLGQGLEFLIYFQGNSAPDKSGLPSDRFSAERTGGSVSTLTIQRTQQEDSAVYLCASSLASGANVLTFGAGSRLTVL.

As to this clone: Mismatch with germline at one junction end may stem from a read error. V gene TRBV7-3 combines with J gene TRBJ1-2; 9 bases match TRBD1. CDR3 length equals 15 residues. The germline V gene has CDR1 SGHTA and CDR2 FQGTGA. The CDR3 region is CASSLRAGQGNGYTF. CDR3 nucleotide sequence: TGTGCCAGCAGCCTAAGGGCGGGACAGGGTAATGGCTACACCTTT.

CDR3 sequence reads: CASSSDDRGGGYTF. Here the CDR3 DNA reads TGTGCCAGCAGTTCAGACGACAGGGGAGGCGGCTACACCTTC. The rearrangement links TRBV6-5 to TRBJ1-2; the match to TRBD1 covers 8 bases. The CDR3 loop spans 14 amino acids. Trimming took 4 bases from V and 8 from J; bases not matched to a gene: 9. Germline lookup yields CDR1 MNHEY and CDR2 SVGAGI.